These T cell receptor beta chains were read from a single sample in a study of OX40 agonist ivuxolimab in advanced cancers. Libraries were prepared by immunoSEQ multiplex PCR; TCRdb keeps only in-frame clonotypes and omits some of them. The table records over 95,000 clones, more than 95% of them present only once. The specimen comprised CD4+ or CD8+ T cells sorted from blood, sampled in a trial of the OX40 agonist ivuxolimab. These receptor sequences come from an adult with an advanced solid tumor such as melanoma, head and neck, liver or kidney cancer. Both conserved end residues are part of each CDR3. The D gene is left open where the match is weak. The size of a clone is reported for some rows only, either as once, few or many, or as a class for expanded clones.

j_call v_call d_call cdr3_length clone_size cdr3_aa cdr3_nt
TRBJ2-5 TRBV11-2 TRBD2 15 once CASSRGTSGRETQYF TGTGCCAGCAGCCGAGGGACTAGCGGGCGGGAGACCCAGTACTTC
TRBJ2-7 TRBV28 NA 13 NA CASSLSGTYEQYF TGTGCCAGCAGTTTATCAGGGACCTACGAGCAGTACTTC
TRBJ1-1 TRBV7-9 NA 17 NA CASSPRQPGQPNTEAFF TGTGCCAGCAGCCCCCGGCAACCGGGACAACCCAACACTGAAGCTTTCTTT
TRBJ2-5 TRBV25-1 NA 11 NA CASSAMETQYF TGTGCCAGCAGTGCGATGGAGACCCAGTACTTC
TRBJ1-2 TRBV30 NA 14 NA CAWSGMEVNYGYTF TGTGCCTGGAGTGGGATGGAGGTTAACTATGGCTACACCTTC
TRBJ1-2 TRBV7-9 NA 16 NA CASSPKRAAVNYGYTF TGTGCCAGCAGCCCAAAGAGGGCAGCCGTAAACTATGGCTACACCTTC
TRBJ1-5 TRBV5-8 NA 15 NA CASSLPGGSNQPQHF TGTGCCAGCAGCTTGCCGGGTGGGAGCAATCAGCCCCAGCATTTT
TRBJ2-2 TRBV27 NA 15 NA CASSLSGVGTGELFF TGTGCCAGCAGTTTATCGGGGGTTGGCACCGGGGAGCTGTTTTTT
TRBJ2-2 TRBV6-6 TRBD1 15 NA CASRLGTGDTGELFF TGTGCCAGCAGACTCGGGACAGGGGACACCGGGGAGCTGTTTTTT
TRBJ2-5 TRBV11-3 NA 15 NA CASSLAYGSRETQYF TGTGCCAGCAGCCTCGCCTATGGGTCCCGGGAGACCCAGTACTTC
TRBJ2-2 TRBV4-1 NA 14 once CASSQLQVSGELFF TGCGCCAGCAGCCAATTACAGGTCTCCGGGGAGCTGTTTTTT
TRBJ2-1 TRBV27 NA 15 NA CASSLGAGSSNEQFF TGTGCCAGCAGTTTGGGCGCAGGGTCTAGCAATGAGCAGTTCTTC
TRBJ2-5 TRBV6-5 NA 14 NA CASSYLSEQETQYF TGTGCCAGCAGTTACTTAAGCGAGCAAGAGACCCAGTACTTC
TRBJ1-4 TRBV5-4 NA 11 NA CASSFNEKLFF TGTGCCAGCAGCTTTAACGAAAAACTGTTTTTT
TRBJ2-7 TRBV10-3 TRBD1 16 NA CAISESGQGLSYEQYF TGTGCCATCAGTGAGTCGGGACAGGGCCTCTCCTACGAGCAGTACTTC
TRBJ2-3 TRBV15 TRBD1 15 NA CATSRDRGQRDTQYF TGTGCCACCAGCAGGGACAGGGGGCAGAGAGATACGCAGTATTTT
TRBJ2-2 TRBV7-3 NA 14 NA CASSLTYSGGELFF TGTGCCAGCAGCTTAACGTACTCTGGCGGGGAGCTGTTTTTT
TRBJ2-7 TRBV19 TRBD2 15 NA CASSITGGVANEQYF TGTGCCAGTAGTATTACGGGAGGTGTCGCGAACGAGCAGTACTTC
TRBJ1-2 TRBV9 NA 12 NA CASSVDGDGYTF TGTGCCAGCAGCGTAGACGGGGATGGCTACACCTTC
TRBJ2-1 TRBV28 TRBD2 16 NA CASSSPLAGGRDEQFF TGTGCCAGCAGTTCGCCCCTAGCGGGAGGGCGCGATGAGCAGTTCTTC
TRBJ1-4 TRBV7-9 TRBD1 15 NA CASSSRQGTNEKLFF TGTGCCAGCAGCTCTCGACAGGGAACTAATGAAAAACTGTTTTTT
TRBJ2-3 TRBV2 TRBD1 15 once CASSPDRSSTDTQYF TGTGCCAGCAGCCCGGACAGGTCCAGCACAGATACGCAGTATTTT
TRBJ1-2 TRBV5-1 NA 14 NA CASSPQGPHYGYTF TGCGCCAGCAGCCCGCAGGGCCCTCACTATGGCTACACCTTC
TRBJ1-5 TRBV5-4 NA 14 NA CASSSQETNQPQHF TGTGCCAGCAGTTCCCAGGAAACCAATCAGCCCCAGCATTTT
TRBJ2-3 TRBV19 NA 15 NA CASSIGGGPLATQYF TGTGCCAGTAGTATAGGGGGGGGGCCCCTAGCTACGCAGTATTTT
TRBJ1-2 TRBV19 NA 13 once CASSMTGADGYTF TGTGCCAGTAGTATGACGGGGGCGGATGGCTACACCTTC
TRBJ2-6 TRBV18 TRBD1 16 NA CASSPSTGAGANVLTF TGTGCCAGCTCACCCTCGACAGGGGCTGGGGCCAACGTCCTGACTTTC
TRBJ2-5 TRBV28 TRBD2 23 NA CASSDPTGTGGTSGSNRGETQYF TGTGCCAGCAGTGATCCCACCGGGACAGGCGGTACTAGCGGGAGCAACAGGGGAGAGACCCAGTACTTC
TRBJ1-1 TRBV2 NA 15 NA CASSETEFMNTEAFF TGTGCCAGCAGTGAGACAGAGTTCATGAACACTGAAGCTTTCTTT
TRBJ2-5 TRBV19 TRBD1 15 once CASSARDRGLETQYF TGTGCCAGTAGTGCGAGGGACAGGGGTTTAGAGACCCAGTACTTC
TRBJ2-5 TRBV7-9 TRBD2 15 NA CASSNKLAGKETQYF TGTGCCAGCAGCAACAAACTAGCGGGAAAAGAGACCCAGTACTTC
TRBJ1-4 TRBV28 NA 15 once CASSSRGATNEKLFF TGTGCCAGCAGTTCGAGGGGCGCAACTAATGAAAAACTGTTTTTT
TRBJ2-7 TRBV6-6 NA 13 NA CASSYDGGAEQYF TGTGCCAGCAGTTATGACGGGGGCGCCGAGCAGTACTTC
TRBJ2-2 TRBV2 TRBD1 17 NA CASSATGIGANTGELFF TGTGCCAGCAGTGCGACAGGGATTGGAGCGAACACCGGGGAGCTGTTTTTT
TRBJ2-3 TRBV2 TRBD2 15 NA CASREAGGSTDTQYF TGTGCCAGCAGGGAAGCGGGGGGGTCCACAGATACGCAGTATTTT
TRBJ2-7 TRBV6-6 NA 15 once CASSQGNTGFYEQYF TGTGCCAGCAGCCAGGGAAATACGGGCTTCTACGAGCAGTACTTC
TRBJ2-1 TRBV19 TRBD2 14 NA CASSMGLAIDEQFF TGTGCCAGTAGTATGGGACTAGCAATCGATGAGCAGTTCTTC